Described below is a single T cell receptor (beta chain) sequence and its context. Antigen: not known. The data were taken from a study of siplizumab effects on memory and regulatory T cells. Each sample had around 110,000 TCR templates assayed. Only in-frame clones appear in the TCRdb table, and some are missing; sequencing was by immunoSEQ multiplex PCR. The sample includes about 91,000 clones, approximately 97% of them seen just once. This CDR3 has 14 amino acids. Germline V gene sequence: CDR1 SGDLS, CDR2 YYNGEE. V gave up 0 bases and J gave up 6 bases, with 10 bases separating them. Points from the study as a whole: Alloreactive sequences tracing back to unstimulated CD4+ memory cells fell significantly with siplizumab. A major contribution to the alloresponse seemed to be made by naive T cells, which seemed more diverse than memory cells. Of the alloreactive clones, only a minor fraction mapped to unstimulated subsets.

The chain has TRBV9 and TRBJ2-1; weak D call: TRBD2 (7 bases). The sequence came from a human donor in good health. Material for sequencing was naive CD4+ T cells sorted from blood. The CDR3 here is CASSVGGGLNEQFF. CDR3 DNA sequence: TGTGCCAGCAGCGTAGGCGGGGGCCTCAATGAGCAGTTCTTC.